This T cell receptor (beta chain) stems from a study of response to subunit inactivated influenza vaccine. Study conclusions and caveats: It was the authors' suggestion that each seasonal influenza vaccination recruits few new T cells.

To note about this clonotype: Antigen specificity is unknown.

V was pared by 5 bases and J by 8 bases, with 18 bases between. CDR1 and CDR2 from the germline V gene are MNHNS and SASEGT. The CDR3 spans 14 residues. TCRdb recomputed calls from the RT-PCR reads with MiXCR, one row per CDR3 protein. The sample yields some 600,000 distinct CDR3 sequences, 13% to 15% seen once. The chain couples TRBV6-1 to TRBJ1-2; D is unresolved. The source was PBMCs from blood, collected around 15 days before vaccination. The sequence came from a man aged 50-60 years who received an inactivated influenza vaccine. The CDR3 region is CASSPTRDTPGYTF. The CDR3 DNA follows: TGTGCCAGCAGTCCCACCCGGGATACTCCCGGCTACACCTTC.